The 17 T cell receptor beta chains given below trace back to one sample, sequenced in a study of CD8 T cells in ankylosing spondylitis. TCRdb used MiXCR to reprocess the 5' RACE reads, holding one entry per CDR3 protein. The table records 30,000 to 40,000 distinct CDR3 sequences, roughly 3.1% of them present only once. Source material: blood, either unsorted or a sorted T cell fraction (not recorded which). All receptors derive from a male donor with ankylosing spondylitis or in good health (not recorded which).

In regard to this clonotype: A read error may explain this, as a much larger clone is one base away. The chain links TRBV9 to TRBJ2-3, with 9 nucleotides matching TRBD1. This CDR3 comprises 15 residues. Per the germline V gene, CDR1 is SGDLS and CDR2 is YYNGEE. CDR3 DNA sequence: TGTGCCAGCAGCGTAGACCCGGGACAGGGTAGTACGCATTATTTT. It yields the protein CASSVDPGQGSTHYF.

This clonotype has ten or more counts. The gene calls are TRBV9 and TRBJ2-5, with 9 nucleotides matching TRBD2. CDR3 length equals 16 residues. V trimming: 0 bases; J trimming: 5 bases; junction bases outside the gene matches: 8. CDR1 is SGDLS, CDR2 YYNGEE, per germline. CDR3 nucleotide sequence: TGTGCCAGCAGCGTAGCGCGGCTAGCGGGACGGGAGACCCAGTACTTC. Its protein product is CASSVARLAGRETQYF.

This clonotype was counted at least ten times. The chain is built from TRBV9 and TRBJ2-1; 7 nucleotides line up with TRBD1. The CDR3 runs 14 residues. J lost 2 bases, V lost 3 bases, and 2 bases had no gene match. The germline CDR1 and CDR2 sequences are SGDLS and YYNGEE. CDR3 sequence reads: CASSGDRAYNEQFF. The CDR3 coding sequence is TGTGCCAGCAGCGGCGACAGGGCCTACAATGAGCAGTTCTTC.

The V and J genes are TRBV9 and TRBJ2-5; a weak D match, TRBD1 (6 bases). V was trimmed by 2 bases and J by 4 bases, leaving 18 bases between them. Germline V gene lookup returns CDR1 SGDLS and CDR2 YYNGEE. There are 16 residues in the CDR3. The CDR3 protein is CASSVQYQGKGETQYF. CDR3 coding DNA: TGTGCCAGCAGCGTCCAATATCAGGGGAAGGGAGAGACCCAGTACTTC.

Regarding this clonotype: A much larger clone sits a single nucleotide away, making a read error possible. CDR3: CASSATSGTTGELFF. CDR3 sequence (DNA): TGTGCCAGCAGCGCCACTAGCGGAACCACCGGGGAGCTGTTTTTT. The chain combines TRBV9 with TRBJ2-2; 8 bases are shared with TRBD2. V dropped 3 bases and J dropped 4; count of bases not matched to a gene: 5. CDR3 length: 15 residues. Germline CDR1 SGDLS, CDR2 YYNGEE.

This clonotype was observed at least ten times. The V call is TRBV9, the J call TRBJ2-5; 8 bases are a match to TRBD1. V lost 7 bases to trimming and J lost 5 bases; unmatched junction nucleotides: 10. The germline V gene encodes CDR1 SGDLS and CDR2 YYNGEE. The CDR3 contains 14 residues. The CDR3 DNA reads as TGTGCCAGCTCCGGGACAGGTTTAAGGGAGACCCAGTACTTC. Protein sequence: CASSGTGLRETQYF.

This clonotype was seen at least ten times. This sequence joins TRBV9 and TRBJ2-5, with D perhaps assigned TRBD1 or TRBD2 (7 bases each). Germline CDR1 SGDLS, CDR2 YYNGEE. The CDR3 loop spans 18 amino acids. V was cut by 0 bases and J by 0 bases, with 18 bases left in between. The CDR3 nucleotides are TGTGCCAGCAGCGTAGATCCCAGGGGGAGGGCCCACCAAGAGACCCAGTACTTC. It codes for CASSVDPRGRAHQETQYF. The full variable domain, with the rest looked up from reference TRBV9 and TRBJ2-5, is DSGVTQTPKHLITATGQRVTLRCSPRSGDLSVYWYQQSLDQGLQFLIQYYNGEERAKGNILERFSAQQFPDLHSELNLSSLELGDSALYFCASSVDPRGRAHQETQYFGPGTRLLVL.

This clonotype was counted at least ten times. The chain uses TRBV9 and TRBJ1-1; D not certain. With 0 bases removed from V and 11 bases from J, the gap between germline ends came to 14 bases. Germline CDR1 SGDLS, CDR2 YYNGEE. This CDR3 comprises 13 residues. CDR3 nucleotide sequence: TGTGCCAGCAGCGTAGGACCCCTTAAGGAGGCTTTCTTT. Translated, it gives CASSVGPLKEAFF.

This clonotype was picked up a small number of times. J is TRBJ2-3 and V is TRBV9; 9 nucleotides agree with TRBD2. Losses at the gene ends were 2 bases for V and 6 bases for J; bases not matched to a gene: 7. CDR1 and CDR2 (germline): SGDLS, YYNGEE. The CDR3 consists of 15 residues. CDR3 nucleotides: TGTGCCAGCAGCGTTGCTAGCGGGACCAGCGATACGCAGTATTTT. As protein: CASSVASGTSDTQYF.

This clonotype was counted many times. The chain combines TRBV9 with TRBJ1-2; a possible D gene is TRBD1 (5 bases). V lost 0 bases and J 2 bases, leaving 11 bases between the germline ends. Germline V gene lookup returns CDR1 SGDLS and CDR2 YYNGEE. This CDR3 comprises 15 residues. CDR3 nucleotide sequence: TGTGCCAGCAGCGTAGGTGCGGAGGGGAACTATGGCTACACCTTC. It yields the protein CASSVGAEGNYGYTF.

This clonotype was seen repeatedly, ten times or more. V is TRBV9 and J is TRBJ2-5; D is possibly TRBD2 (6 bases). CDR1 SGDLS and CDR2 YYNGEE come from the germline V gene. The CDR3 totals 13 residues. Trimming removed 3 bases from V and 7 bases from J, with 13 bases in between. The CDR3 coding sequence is TGTGCCAGCAGCGGGGAGGCGAGGGGGACCCAGTACTTC. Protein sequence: CASSGEARGTQYF.

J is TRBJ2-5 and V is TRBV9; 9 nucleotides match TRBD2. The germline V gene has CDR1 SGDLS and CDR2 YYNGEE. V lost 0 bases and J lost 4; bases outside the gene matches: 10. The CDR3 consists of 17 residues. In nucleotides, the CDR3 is TGTGCCAGCAGCGTAGATGGCCCTAGCGGGGTCCTAGAGACCCAGTACTTC. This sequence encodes CASSVDGPSGVLETQYF.

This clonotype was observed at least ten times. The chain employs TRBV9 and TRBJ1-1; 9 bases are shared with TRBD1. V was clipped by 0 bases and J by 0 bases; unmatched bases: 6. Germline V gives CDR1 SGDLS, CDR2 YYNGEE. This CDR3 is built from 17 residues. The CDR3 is CASSVDPTGGLNTEAFF. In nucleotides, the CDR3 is TGTGCCAGCAGCGTAGACCCTACAGGGGGCCTGAACACTGAAGCTTTCTTT.

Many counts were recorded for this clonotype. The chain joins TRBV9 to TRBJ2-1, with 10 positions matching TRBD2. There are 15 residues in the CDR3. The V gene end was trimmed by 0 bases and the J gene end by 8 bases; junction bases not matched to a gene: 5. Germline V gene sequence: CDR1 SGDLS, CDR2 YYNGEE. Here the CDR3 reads CASSVDRAGGYEQFF. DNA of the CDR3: TGTGCCAGCAGCGTAGACCGAGCGGGGGGGTATGAGCAGTTCTTC.

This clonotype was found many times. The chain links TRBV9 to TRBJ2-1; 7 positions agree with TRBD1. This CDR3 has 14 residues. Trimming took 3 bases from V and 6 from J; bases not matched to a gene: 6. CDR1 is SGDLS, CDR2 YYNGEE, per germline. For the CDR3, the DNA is TGTGCCAGCAGCGGGGTAGGGGGCTCCAATGAGCAGTTCTTC. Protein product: CASSGVGGSNEQFF.

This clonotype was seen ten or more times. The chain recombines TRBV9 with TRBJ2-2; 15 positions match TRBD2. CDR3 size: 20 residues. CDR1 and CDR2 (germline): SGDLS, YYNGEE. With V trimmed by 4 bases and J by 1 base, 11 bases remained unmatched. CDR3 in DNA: TGTGCCAGCAGCCTAAGTACCGGGACTAGCGGGGGGTTGAACACCGGGGAGCTGTTTTTT. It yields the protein CASSLSTGTSGGLNTGELFF.

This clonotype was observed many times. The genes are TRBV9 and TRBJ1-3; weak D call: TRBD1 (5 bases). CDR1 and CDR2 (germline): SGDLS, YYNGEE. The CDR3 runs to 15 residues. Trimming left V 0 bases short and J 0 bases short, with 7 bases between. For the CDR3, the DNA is TGTGCCAGCAGCGTAGGAGGGACCTCTGGAAACACCATATATTTT. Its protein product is CASSVGGTSGNTIYF.